The sequence of this TCR beta chain was determined in a study of blood T cell repertoires in COVID-19. The wider study: Samples came from the United States, Italy and Spain, spanning acute and convalescent COVID-19. T cells, B-cell-depleted T cells, or PBMCs provided the cDNA or gDNA that served as material.

All enrollees were about 18 to 89 years old and from 20 to 25 US areas. In this sample, this clone turned up once. In the authors' methods: From reference gene primer amplification, estimates of nucleated cell counts were derived. The table came from immunoSEQ multiplex PCR; TCRdb's copy has only in-frame clones and leaves some out. The V and J calls and clone size were taken over from that table, and D and trimming were inferred from the DNA. The sample records some 400,000 clones, 80% to 95% being singletons. The CDR3 totals 15 residues. Germline CDR1 reads SGHNT; CDR2 reads YYREEE (reference sequence). Trimming took 0 bases from V and 5 from J; bases not matched to a gene: 5.

Sequenced material: PBMCs or T cells enriched from blood (not recorded which). This chain uses TRBV5-4 with TRBJ2-3; 8 nucleotides agree with TRBD1. This clonotype was obtained from a woman between 40 and 55 years old who had been exposed to COVID-19. The chain's CDR3 is CASSLDRGFGDTQYF. In DNA form, the CDR3 reads TGTGCCAGCAGCTTGGACAGGGGGTTCGGAGATACGCAGTATTTT. The full variable domain, with the rest looked up from reference TRBV5-4 and TRBJ2-3, is ETGVTQSPTHLIKTRGQQVTLRCSSQSGHNTVSWYQQALGQGPQFIFQYYREEENGRGNFPPRFSGLQFPNYSSELNVNALELDDSALYLCASSLDRGFGDTQYFGPGTRLTVL.